The T cell receptor beta chain described here comes from a study of blood T cell repertoires in COVID-19. Categorization into cohorts depended on clinical history that participants reported. Symptom resolution, clearance, or two negative PCRs marked donors in Cohort 3 as recovered. Sequencing used immunoSEQ multiplex PCR; TCRdb keeps in-frame clones, though not all of them. The sample includes roughly 220,000 clones, roughly 84% seen only once; the top ten take approximately 6.2%. Per the germline V gene, CDR1 is SGHNT and CDR2 is YENEEA. The CDR3 totals 18 residues. Losses at the gene ends were 5 bases for V and 0 bases for J; bases not matched to a gene: 9.

This TCR was recovered from a woman aged 40 to 50 who had recovered from COVID-19. Sequencing was performed on PBMCs or T cells enriched from blood (not recorded which). The J gene is TRBJ2-6, the V gene TRBV11-3, with TRBD1 matching 8 bases. The DNA of the CDR3 is TGTGCCAGCAGCCCTGGGGGACAGGCATACTCTGGGGCCAACGTCCTGACTTTC. Amino acids: CASSPGGQAYSGANVLTF.